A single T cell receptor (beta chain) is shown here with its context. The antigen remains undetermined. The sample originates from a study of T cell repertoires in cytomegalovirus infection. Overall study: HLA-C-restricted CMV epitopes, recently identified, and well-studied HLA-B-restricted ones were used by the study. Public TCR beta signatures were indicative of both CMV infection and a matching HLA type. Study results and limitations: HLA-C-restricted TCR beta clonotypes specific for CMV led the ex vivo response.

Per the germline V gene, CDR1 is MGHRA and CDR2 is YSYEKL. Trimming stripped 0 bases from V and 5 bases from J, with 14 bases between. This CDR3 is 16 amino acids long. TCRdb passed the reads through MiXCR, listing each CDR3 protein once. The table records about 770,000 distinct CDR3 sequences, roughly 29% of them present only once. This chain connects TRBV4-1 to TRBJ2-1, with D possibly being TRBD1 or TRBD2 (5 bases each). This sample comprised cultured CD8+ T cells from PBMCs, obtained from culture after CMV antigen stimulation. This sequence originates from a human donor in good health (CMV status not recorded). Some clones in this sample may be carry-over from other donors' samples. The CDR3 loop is CASSQDGTNNHNEQFF. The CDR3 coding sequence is TGCGCCAGCAGCCAAGACGGGACCAATAATCACAATGAGCAGTTCTTC.